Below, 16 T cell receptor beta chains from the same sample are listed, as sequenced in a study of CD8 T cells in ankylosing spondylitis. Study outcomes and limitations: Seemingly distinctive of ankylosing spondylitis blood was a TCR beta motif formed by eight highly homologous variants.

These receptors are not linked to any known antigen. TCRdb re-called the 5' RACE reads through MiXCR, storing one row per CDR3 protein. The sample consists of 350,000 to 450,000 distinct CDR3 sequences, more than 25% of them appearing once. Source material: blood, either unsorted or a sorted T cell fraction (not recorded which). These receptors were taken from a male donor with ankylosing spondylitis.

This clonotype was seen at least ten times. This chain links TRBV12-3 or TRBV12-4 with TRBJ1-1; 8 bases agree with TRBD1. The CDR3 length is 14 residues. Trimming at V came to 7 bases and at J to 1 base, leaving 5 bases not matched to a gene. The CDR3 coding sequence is TGTGCCAGCAACCCCGGGACAGGGAACACTGAAGCTTTCTTT. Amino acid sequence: CASNPGTGNTEAFF.

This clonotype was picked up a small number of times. CDR3 bases: TGCAGCGTTGTAGGAAGAGGGCAGGGGGCATCAGATACGCAGTATTTT. Translated: CSVVGRGQGASDTQYF. The J gene is TRBJ2-3, the V gene TRBV29-1, with TRBD1 matching over 8 bases. The CDR3 spans 16 residues. Germline CDR1 SQVTM, CDR2 ANQGSEA. Trimming at V came to 4 bases and at J to 4 bases, leaving 13 bases not matched to a gene.

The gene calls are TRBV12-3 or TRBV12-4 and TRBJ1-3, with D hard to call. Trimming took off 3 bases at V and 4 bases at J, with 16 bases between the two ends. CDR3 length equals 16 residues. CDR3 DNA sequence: TGTGCCAGCAGTTTCCTACGTGGGCTGGGAGGAAACACCATATATTTT. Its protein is CASSFLRGLGGNTIYF.

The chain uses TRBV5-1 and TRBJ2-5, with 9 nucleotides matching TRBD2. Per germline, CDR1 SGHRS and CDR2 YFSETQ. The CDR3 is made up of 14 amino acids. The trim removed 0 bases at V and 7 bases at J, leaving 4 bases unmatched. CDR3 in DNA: TGCGCCAGCAGCTTGGAGGTTAGCGGGGGGACCCAGTACTTC. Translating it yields CASSLEVSGGTQYF.

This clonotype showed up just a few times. The CDR3 DNA reads TGCGCCTCACGGACTAGCGGAGGAGATACGCAGTATTTT. This gives the protein CASRTSGGDTQYF. The rearrangement links TRBV5-1 to TRBJ2-3; 10 positions agree with TRBD2. Germline lookup yields CDR1 SGHRS and CDR2 YFSETQ. After removal of 10 bases from V and 5 bases from J, the junction contained 7 bases not matched to a gene. This CDR3 region has 13 residues.

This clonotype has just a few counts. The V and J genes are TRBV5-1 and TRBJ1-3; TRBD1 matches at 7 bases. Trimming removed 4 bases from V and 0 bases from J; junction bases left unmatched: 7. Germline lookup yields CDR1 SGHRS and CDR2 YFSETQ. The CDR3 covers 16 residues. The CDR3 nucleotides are TGCGCCAGCAGCCGACGGGACAGCGTCTCTGGAAACACCATATATTTT. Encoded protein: CASSRRDSVSGNTIYF.

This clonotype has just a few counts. CDR3 region: CASSSFGGAGRETQYF. The CDR3 DNA reads as TGTGCCAGCAGTTCTTTCGGTGGGGCAGGGCGAGAGACCCAGTACTTC. The genes are TRBV28 and TRBJ2-5; the D gene is possibly TRBD1 (5 bases). This CDR3 is 16 amino acids long. With 4 bases removed from V and 4 bases from J, the gap between germline ends came to 19 bases. Per germline, CDR1 MDHEN and CDR2 SYDVKM.

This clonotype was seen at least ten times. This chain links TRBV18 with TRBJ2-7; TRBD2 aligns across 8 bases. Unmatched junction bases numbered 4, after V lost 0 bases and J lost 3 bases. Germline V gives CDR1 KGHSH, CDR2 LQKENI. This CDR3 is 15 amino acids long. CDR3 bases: TGTGCCAGCTCACCACCGATTAGCGGGAACTACGAGCAGTACTTC. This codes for CASSPPISGNYEQYF. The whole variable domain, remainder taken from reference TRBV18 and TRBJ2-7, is NAGVMQNPRHLVRRRGQEARLRCSPMKGHSHVYWYRQLPEEGLKFMVYLQKENIIDESGMPKERFSAEFPKEGPSILRIQQVVRGDSAAYFCASSPPISGNYEQYFGPGTRLTVT.

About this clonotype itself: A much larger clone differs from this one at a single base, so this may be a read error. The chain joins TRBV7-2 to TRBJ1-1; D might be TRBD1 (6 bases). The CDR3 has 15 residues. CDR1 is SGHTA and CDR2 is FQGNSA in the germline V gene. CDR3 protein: CASSLRARGDTEAYF. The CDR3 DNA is TGTGCCAGCAGCTTACGTGCCCGGGGGGACACTGAAGCTTACTTT.

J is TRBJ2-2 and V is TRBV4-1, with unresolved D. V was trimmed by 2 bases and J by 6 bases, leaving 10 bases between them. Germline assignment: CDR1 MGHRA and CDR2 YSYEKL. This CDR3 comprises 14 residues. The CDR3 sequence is CASSQRPEAGELFF. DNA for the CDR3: TGCGCCAGCAGCCAACGCCCCGAGGCCGGGGAGCTGTTTTTT.

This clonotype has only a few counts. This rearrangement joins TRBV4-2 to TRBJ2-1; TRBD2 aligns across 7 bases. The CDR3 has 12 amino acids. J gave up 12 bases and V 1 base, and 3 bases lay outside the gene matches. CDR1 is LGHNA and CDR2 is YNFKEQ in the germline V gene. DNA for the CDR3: TGTGCCAGCAGCCAAGTCACTAGCGCGCAGTTCTTC. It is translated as CASSQVTSAQFF.

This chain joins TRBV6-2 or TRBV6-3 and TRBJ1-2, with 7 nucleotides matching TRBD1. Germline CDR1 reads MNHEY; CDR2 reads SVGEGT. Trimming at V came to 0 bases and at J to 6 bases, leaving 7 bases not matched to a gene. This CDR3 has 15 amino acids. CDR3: CASSYSDRVFDGYTF. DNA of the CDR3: TGTGCCAGCAGTTACTCAGACAGGGTATTCGATGGCTACACCTTC.

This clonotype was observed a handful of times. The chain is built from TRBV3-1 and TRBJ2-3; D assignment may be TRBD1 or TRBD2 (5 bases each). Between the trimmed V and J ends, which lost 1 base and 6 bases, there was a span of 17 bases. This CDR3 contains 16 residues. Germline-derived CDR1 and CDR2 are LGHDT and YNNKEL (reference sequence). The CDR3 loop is CASSQGPWGSTDTQYF. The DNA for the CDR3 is TGTGCCAGCAGCCAAGGCCCTTGGGGGAGTACCGATACGCAGTATTTT.

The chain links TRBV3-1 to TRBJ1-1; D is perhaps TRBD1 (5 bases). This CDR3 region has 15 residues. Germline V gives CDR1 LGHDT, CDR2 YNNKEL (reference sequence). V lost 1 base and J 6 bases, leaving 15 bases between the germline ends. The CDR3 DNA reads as TGTGCCAGCAGCCAAGTTGGGGTCAGGGACGCTGAAGCTTTCTTT. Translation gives CASSQVGVRDAEAFF.

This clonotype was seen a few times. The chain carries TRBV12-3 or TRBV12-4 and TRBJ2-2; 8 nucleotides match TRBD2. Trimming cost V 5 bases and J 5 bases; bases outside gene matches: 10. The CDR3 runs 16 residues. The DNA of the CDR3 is TGTGCCAGCAGTCCCACCGGGACTAGTGGGACCGGGGAGCTGTTTTTT. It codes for CASSPTGTSGTGELFF.

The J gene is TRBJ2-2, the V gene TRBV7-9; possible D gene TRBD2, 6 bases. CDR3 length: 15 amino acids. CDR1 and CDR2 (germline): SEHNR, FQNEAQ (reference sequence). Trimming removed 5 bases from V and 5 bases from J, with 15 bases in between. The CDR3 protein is CASSRALARTGELFF. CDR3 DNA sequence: TGTGCCAGCAGCCGTGCACTAGCTCGGACCGGGGAGCTGTTTTTT.